This T cell receptor (beta chain) came from a study of Graves' ophthalmopathy and Graves' hyperthyroidism. For the study at large: Researchers obtained peripheral blood at initial diagnosis, before any treatment had begun. Study-level findings and limits: Blood shared most expanded thyroid clonotypes above 0.001 frequency.

Excluded: other autoimmune disease, uncontrolled infection, pregnancy or lactation. Establishment of the diagnosis relied upon clinical symptoms, serum thyroxine, TRAb, thyroid ultrasound and orbital computed tomography. This clonotype showed up just a few times. Its specificity is unknown. Amplification from RNA transcripts yielded the TCR beta CDR3 regions. First-round RT-PCR relied on HTBI primers, and a second-round multiplex PCR came next. One entry per CDR3 protein results from TCRdb running MiXCR on the multiplex PCR reads. This table holds hundreds of thousands of distinct CDR3 sequences, 20% to 25% found once. Germline V gene sequence: CDR1 SGHAT, CDR2 FQNNGV. V lost 8 bases and J lost 3; bases outside the gene matches: 9. The CDR3 length is 14 residues.

The V call is TRBV11-2, the J call TRBJ2-5; 7 bases map to TRBD2. The sequencing input was peripheral blood. This TCR derives from a woman aged 18-29 years with stable Graves' hyperthyroidism. Some clones in this sample may be carry-over from other donors' samples. The CDR3 DNA is TGTGCCAGCGGGAGGGCGCTAAATAAAGAGACCCAGTACTTC. As protein: CASGRALNKETQYF. Complete variable domain (other parts from reference TRBV11-2 and TRBJ2-5): EAGVAQSPRYKIIEKRQSVAFWCNPISGHATLYWYQQILGQGPKLLIQFQNNGVVDDSQLPKDRFSAERLKGVDSTLKIQPAKLEDSAVYLCASGRALNKETQYFGPGTRLLVL.